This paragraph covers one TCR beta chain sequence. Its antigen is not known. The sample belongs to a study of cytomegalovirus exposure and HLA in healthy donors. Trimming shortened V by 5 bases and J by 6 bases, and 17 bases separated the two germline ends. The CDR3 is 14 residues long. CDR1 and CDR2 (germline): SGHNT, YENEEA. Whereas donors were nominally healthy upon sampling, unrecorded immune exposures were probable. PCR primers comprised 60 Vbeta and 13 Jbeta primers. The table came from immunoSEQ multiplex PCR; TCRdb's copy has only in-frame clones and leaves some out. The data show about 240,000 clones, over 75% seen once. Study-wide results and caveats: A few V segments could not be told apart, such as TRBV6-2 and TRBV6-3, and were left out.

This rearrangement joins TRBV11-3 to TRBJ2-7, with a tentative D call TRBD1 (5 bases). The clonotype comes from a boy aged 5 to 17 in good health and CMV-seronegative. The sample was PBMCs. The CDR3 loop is CASSPRALCSEQYF. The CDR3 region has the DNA TGTGCCAGCAGCCCCAGGGCCTTATGTAGCGAGCAGTACTTC.